This T cell receptor beta chain is from a study of beta chain features in type 1 diabetes. Study observations and caveats: Cells with high TCR expression could be over-represented when cDNA is sequenced. Naive, central memory and Treg TCRB repertoires seemed to resemble each other more closely in patients than they did in healthy donors.

The table lists this clone with a few counts. Its target is unknown. J was trimmed by 1 base and V by 7 bases; bases with no gene match: 9. Per the germline V gene, CDR1 is KGHSH and CDR2 is LQKENI. This CDR3 has 15 residues. The whole isolated RNA underwent reverse transcription, so sequencing captured expressed TCRB transcripts. Naive, central memory and regulatory T cell samples yielded a few million reads on average. The data were produced by immunoSEQ multiplex PCR, yet TCRdb's version contains in-frame clones alone and is incomplete. The table has under 200,000 clones, over 7.5% seen once. V usage is TRBV18 and J usage is TRBJ1-1; 7 positions match TRBD1. The sequenced material came from central memory CD4+ T cells from blood. The TCR comes from a man in his late teens or twenties in good health. The CDR3 loop reads CASYPMGQRNTEAFF. As DNA, the CDR3 is TGTGCCAGCTACCCAATGGGACAGAGGAACACTGAAGCTTTCTTT.